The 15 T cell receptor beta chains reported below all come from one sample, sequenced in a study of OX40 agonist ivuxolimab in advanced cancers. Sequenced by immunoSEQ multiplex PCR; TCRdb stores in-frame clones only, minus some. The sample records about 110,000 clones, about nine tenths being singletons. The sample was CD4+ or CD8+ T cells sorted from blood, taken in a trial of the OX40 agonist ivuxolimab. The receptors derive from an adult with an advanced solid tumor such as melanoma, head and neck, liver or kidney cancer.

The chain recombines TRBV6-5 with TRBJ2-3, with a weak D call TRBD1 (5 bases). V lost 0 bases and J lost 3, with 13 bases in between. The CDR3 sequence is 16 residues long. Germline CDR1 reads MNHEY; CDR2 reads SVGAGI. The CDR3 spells CASSYSLTGITDTQYF. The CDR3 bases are TGTGCCAGCAGTTACTCCCTAACAGGAATAACAGATACGCAGTATTTT.

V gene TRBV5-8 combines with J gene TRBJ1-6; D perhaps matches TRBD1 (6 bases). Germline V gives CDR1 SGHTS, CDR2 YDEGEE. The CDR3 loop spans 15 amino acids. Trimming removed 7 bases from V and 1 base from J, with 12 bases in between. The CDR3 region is CASPGASSYNSPLHF. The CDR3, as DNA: TGTGCCAGCCCGGGGGCGAGTTCCTATAATTCACCCCTCCACTTT.

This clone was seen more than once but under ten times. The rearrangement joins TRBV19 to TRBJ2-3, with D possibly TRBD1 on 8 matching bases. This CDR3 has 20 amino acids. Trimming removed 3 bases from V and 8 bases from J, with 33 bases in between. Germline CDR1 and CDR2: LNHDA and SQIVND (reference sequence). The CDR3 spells CASSIGLGQGGTRIPITQYF. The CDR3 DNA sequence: TGTGCCAGTAGTATCGGACTAGGACAGGGAGGGACTCGCATCCCGATTACGCAGTATTTT.

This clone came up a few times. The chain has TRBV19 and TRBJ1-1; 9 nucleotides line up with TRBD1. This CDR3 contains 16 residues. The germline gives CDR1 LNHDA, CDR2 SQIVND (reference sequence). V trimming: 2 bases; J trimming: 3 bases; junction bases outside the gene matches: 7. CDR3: CASSILPGQGDTEAFF. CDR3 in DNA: TGTGCCAGTAGTATACTCCCGGGACAGGGAGACACTGAAGCTTTCTTT.

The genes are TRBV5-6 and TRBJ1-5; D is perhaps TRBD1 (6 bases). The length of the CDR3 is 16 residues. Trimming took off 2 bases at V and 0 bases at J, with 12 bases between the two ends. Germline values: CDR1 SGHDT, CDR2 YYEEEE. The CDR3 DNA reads TGTGCCAGCAGCTTTGGGACAACTTATAGCAATCAGCCCCAGCATTTT. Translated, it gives CASSFGTTYSNQPQHF.

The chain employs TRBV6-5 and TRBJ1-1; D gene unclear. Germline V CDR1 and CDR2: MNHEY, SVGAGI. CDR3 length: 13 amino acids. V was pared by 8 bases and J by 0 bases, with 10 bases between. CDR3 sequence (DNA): TGTGCCAGCCGTTTGACGTTGAACACTGAAGCTTTCTTT. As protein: CASRLTLNTEAFF.

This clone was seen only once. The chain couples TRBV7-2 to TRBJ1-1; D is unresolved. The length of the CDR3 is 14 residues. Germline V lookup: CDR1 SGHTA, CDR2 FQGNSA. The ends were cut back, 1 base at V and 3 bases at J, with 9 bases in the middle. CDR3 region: CASSLEAGYTEAFF. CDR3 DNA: TGTGCCAGCAGCTTAGAGGCGGGATACACTGAAGCTTTCTTT.

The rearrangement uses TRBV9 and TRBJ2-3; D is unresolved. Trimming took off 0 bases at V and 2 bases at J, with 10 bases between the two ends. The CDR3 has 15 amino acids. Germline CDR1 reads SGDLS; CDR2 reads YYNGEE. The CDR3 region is CASSVAGPFTDTQYF. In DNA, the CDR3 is TGTGCCAGCAGCGTAGCTGGGCCATTCACAGATACGCAGTATTTT.

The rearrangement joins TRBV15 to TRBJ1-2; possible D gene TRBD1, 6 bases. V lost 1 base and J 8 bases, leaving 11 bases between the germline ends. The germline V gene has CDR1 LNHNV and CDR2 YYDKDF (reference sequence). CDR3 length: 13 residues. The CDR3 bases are TGTGCCACCAGCAGAGTGGGGGCTGGGGGCTACACCTTC. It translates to CATSRVGAGGYTF.

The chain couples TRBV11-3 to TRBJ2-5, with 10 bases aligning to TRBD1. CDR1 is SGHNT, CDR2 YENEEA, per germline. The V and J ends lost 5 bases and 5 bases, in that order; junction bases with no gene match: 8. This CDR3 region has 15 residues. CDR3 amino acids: CASSPGQGRKETQYF. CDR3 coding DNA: TGTGCCAGCAGCCCGGGACAGGGGAGGAAGGAGACCCAGTACTTC. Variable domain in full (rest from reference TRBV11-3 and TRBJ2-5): EAGVVQSPRYKIIEKKQPVAFWCNPISGHNTLYWYLQNLGQGPELLIRYENEEAVDDSQLPKDRFSAERLKGVDSTLKIQPAELGDSAVYLCASSPGQGRKETQYFGPGTRLLVL.

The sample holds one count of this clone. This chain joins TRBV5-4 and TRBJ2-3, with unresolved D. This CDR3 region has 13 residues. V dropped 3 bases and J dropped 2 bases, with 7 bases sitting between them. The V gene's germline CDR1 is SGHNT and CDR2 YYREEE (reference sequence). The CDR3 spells CASSSTVTDTQYF. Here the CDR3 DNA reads TGTGCCAGCAGCTCTACCGTCACAGATACGCAGTATTTT.

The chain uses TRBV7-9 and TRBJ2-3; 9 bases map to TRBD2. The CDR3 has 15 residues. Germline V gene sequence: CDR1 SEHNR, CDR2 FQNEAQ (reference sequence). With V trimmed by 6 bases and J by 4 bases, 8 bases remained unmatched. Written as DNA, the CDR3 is TGTGCCAGCAGTAGCCTAGCGGGACGCGCAGATACGCAGTATTTT. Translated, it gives CASSSLAGRADTQYF.

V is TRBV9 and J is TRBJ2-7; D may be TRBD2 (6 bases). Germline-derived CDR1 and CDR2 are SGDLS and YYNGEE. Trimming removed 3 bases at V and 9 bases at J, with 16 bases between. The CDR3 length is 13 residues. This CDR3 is CASSAGTPDPQYF. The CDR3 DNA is TGTGCCAGCAGCGCCGGGACTCCAGACCCGCAGTACTTC.

The CDR3 here is CASSEVRFTSYEQYF. DNA for the CDR3: TGTGCCAGCAGTGAAGTCCGGTTCACCTCCTACGAGCAGTACTTC. The chain combines TRBV6-1 with TRBJ2-7, with no clear D. The CDR3 loop spans 15 amino acids. V was cut by 1 base and J by 0 bases, with 10 bases left in between. Looked up from germline, CDR1 is MNHNS and CDR2 is SASEGT.

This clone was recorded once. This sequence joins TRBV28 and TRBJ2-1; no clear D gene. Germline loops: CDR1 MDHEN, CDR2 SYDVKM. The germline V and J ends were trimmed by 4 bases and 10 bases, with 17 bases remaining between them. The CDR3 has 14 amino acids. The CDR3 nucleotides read TGTGCCAGCAGTTCCCTCGGTGGCGTTACAGAGCAGTTCTTC. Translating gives CASSSLGGVTEQFF.